The sequence of this TCR beta chain was determined in a study of T-cell memory formation after mild COVID-19. This clonotype was counted a few times. As yet, its antigen is unknown. This CDR3 is built from 16 residues. Germline V gene sequence: CDR1 SGDLS, CDR2 YYNGEE. Trimming shortened V by 0 bases and J by 5 bases, and 18 bases separated the two germline ends. General study points: The authors left the SARS-CoV-2 specificity of second-wave clones peaking on day 37 unconfirmed.

TCRdb re-called the 5' RACE reads with MiXCR, one entry per CDR3 protein. The sample contains over 120,000 distinct CDR3 sequences, under 7% of which appear only once. The chain joins TRBV9 to TRBJ2-7; a possible D gene is TRBD2 (6 bases). Sequencing input: PBMCs or a T cell subset sorted from them (not recorded which). The receptor was isolated from an adult woman who had mild COVID-19 (a few samples of this study predate the infection). Cell type and time point are not known. The CDR3 DNA sequence: TGTGCCAGCAGCGTAGCTGGCGGGACTCCACAGGACGAGCAGTACTTC. Its protein product is CASSVAGGTPQDEQYF.